Each of the 26 T cell receptor beta chains below was sequenced from the same sample in a study of early T cells in non-severe SARS-CoV-2 infection. MiXCR, run by TCRdb on the 5' RACE reads, gives a single entry per CDR3 protein. The data contain approximately 84,000 distinct CDR3 sequences, about 13% of them singletons. Material: whole blood. These receptors all come from an adult who was a healthcare worker with PCR-confirmed SARS-CoV-2 infection or an uninfected control (not recorded which).

This clonotype appeared many times. V usage is TRBV12-3 or TRBV12-4 and J usage is TRBJ2-1; D is possibly TRBD2 (5 bases). The CDR3 is made up of 14 amino acids. V shed 7 bases and J shed 12 bases, with 22 bases lying between them. The CDR3 sequence: CASTLPAEPAGQFF. For the CDR3, the DNA is TGTGCCAGCACTCTACCCGCGGAGCCGGCGGGGCAGTTCTTC.

This clonotype was found many times. The V and J genes are TRBV28 and TRBJ2-7, with 14 nucleotides matching TRBD2. The V and J ends lost 3 bases and 4 bases, in that order; junction bases with no gene match: 2. Per the germline V gene, CDR1 is MDHEN and CDR2 is SYDVKM. The CDR3 covers 15 residues. The CDR3 is CASSFRTSGRYEQYF. CDR3 coding DNA: TGTGCCAGCAGTTTCCGGACTAGCGGGAGGTACGAGCAGTACTTC.

There are many counts of this clonotype. This chain joins TRBV28 and TRBJ1-5; TRBD1 is a possible D gene (5 bases). V lost 8 bases to trimming and J lost 6 bases, with 11 bases between them. This CDR3 comprises 12 residues. Germline-derived CDR1 and CDR2 are MDHEN and SYDVKM. For the CDR3, the DNA is TGTGCCAGCGGGCAGGGAATTCAGCCCCAGCATTTT. Its protein product is CASGQGIQPQHF.

This clonotype was observed a handful of times. The rearrangement joins TRBV27 to TRBJ2-4; 7 bases are a match to TRBD1. CDR1 and CDR2 (germline): MNHEY, SMNVEV (reference sequence). V shed 5 bases, J shed 6 bases, and the junction held 4 bases outside the gene matches. The length of the CDR3 is 13 residues. CDR3: CASSTAGGNIQYF. In DNA, the CDR3 is TGTGCCAGCAGTACCGCAGGGGGAAACATTCAGTACTTC.

The sample holds many counts of this clonotype. The chain links TRBV27 to TRBJ1-5; 10 bases match TRBD1. Germline CDR1 is MNHEY and CDR2 is SMNVEV (reference sequence). This CDR3 region has 15 residues. V lost 2 bases to trimming and J lost 4 bases; unmatched junction nucleotides: 2. This chain's CDR3 is CASSLRTGGNQPQHF. The CDR3 coding sequence is TGTGCCAGCAGTTTACGGACAGGGGGGAATCAGCCCCAGCATTTT.

This clonotype was counted many times. J is TRBJ1-5 and V is TRBV3-1, with D unclear. The CDR3 loop spans 14 amino acids. The germline CDR1 and CDR2 sequences are LGHDT and YNNKEL (reference sequence). Trimming left V 4 bases short and J 7 bases short, with 14 bases between. CDR3 sequence reads: CASSRGGNGQPQHF. The DNA for the CDR3 is TGTGCCAGCAGCCGGGGAGGGAACGGGCAGCCCCAGCATTTT. The full variable domain, with the rest looked up from reference TRBV3-1 and TRBJ1-5, is DTAVSQTPKYLVTQMGNDKSIKCEQNLGHDTMYWYKQDSKKFLKIMFSYNNKELIINETVPNRFSPKSPDKAHLNLHINSLELGDSAVYFCASSRGGNGQPQHFGDGTRLSIL.

The chain uses TRBV20-1 and TRBJ2-7; 12 bases match TRBD1. In germline, CDR1 is DFQATT, CDR2 SNEGSKA (reference sequence). With 6 bases clipped from V and 7 bases from J, the junction kept 16 bases outside the gene matches. The CDR3 runs to 16 residues. The CDR3, as DNA: TGCAGTGCCACAAGACTATCGGGACAGGGGGCCAAAGAGCAGTACTTC. Translating it yields CSATRLSGQGAKEQYF.

The gene calls are TRBV28 and TRBJ2-7; 8 bases match TRBD1. The V and J ends lost 3 bases and 2 bases, in that order; junction bases with no gene match: 6. The CDR3 totals 15 residues. Germline CDR1 is MDHEN and CDR2 is SYDVKM. CDR3 DNA: TGTGCCAGCAGTTTCCCACAGGGGGTGCCCTACGAGCAGTACTTC. This gives the protein CASSFPQGVPYEQYF.

The genes are TRBV9 and TRBJ2-6; no definite D call. CDR3 length equals 19 residues. V was pared by 0 bases and J by 2 bases, with 18 bases between. The V gene's germline CDR1 is SGDLS and CDR2 YYNGEE. The DNA of the CDR3 is TGTGCCAGCAGCGTAGCGACTGGTTCCTTCTTTACTGGGGCCAACGTCCTGACTTTC. This gives the protein CASSVATGSFFTGANVLTF. Supplemented by reference TRBV9 and TRBJ2-6, the full variable domain reads DSGVTQTPKHLITATGQRVTLRCSPRSGDLSVYWYQQSLDQGLQFLIQYYNGEERAKGNILERFSAQQFPDLHSELNLSSLELGDSALYFCASSVATGSFFTGANVLTFGAGSRLTVL.

This clonotype occurred many times. The rearrangement joins TRBV19 to TRBJ2-6, with D possibly being TRBD1 (6 bases). CDR3 length: 15 residues. Trimming stripped 5 bases from V and 0 bases from J, with 8 bases between. The germline CDR1 and CDR2 sequences are LNHDA and SQIVND (reference sequence). CDR3 sequence (DNA): TGTGCCAGTAGTGACAGGAGCTCTGGGGCCAACGTCCTGACTTTC. Amino acid sequence: CASSDRSSGANVLTF.

The rearrangement joins TRBV28 to TRBJ1-1, with D unresolved. Per the germline V gene, CDR1 is MDHEN and CDR2 is SYDVKM. The CDR3 sequence is 14 residues long. V lost 3 bases, J lost 0 bases, and 8 bases lay in between. The CDR3 DNA reads as TGTGCCAGCAGTTTCTTTACAATGAACACTGAAGCTTTCTTT. Its protein product is CASSFFTMNTEAFF.

This clonotype was found many times. This chain joins TRBV7-9 and TRBJ1-2, with TRBD1 matching 8 bases. Unmatched junction bases numbered 7, after V lost 5 bases and J lost 5 bases. The CDR3 is made up of 14 amino acids. The germline gives CDR1 SEHNR, CDR2 FQNEAQ (reference sequence). CDR3 protein: CASSPPGQGYGYTF. In DNA form, the CDR3 reads TGTGCCAGCAGCCCGCCCGGACAGGGATATGGCTACACCTTC.

The chain recombines TRBV29-1 with TRBJ2-1; 9 bases are a match to TRBD2. CDR1 and CDR2 (germline): SQVTM, ANQGSEA. This CDR3 contains 11 residues. Trimming took 6 bases from V and 10 from J; bases not matched to a gene: 4. CDR3 in amino acids: CSVTTSGEQFF. The CDR3, as DNA: TGCAGCGTGACGACTAGCGGCGAGCAGTTCTTC.

This clonotype was seen repeatedly, ten times or more. The chain combines TRBV7-9 with TRBJ1-1; tentative D call: TRBD1 (6 bases). CDR3 length: 15 residues. Germline V lookup: CDR1 SEHNR, CDR2 FQNEAQ (reference sequence). V lost 0 bases, J lost 4 bases, and 12 bases lay in between. The CDR3 is CASSLAQGSGTEAFF. The CDR3 DNA follows: TGTGCCAGCAGCTTAGCGCAGGGGTCGGGCACTGAAGCTTTCTTT.

This clonotype was counted ten times or more. The junction departs from germline at one end; a sequencing error may be responsible. This chain connects TRBV7-8 to TRBJ2-3; no reliable D call. The V gene's germline CDR1 is SGHVS and CDR2 FQNEAQ. The CDR3 runs to 14 residues. This chain's CDR3 is CASSLVPRSKTVDF. CDR3 coding DNA: TGTGCCAGCAGCTTAGTTCCTAGATCCAAAACTGTGGATTTT. The full variable domain, in which reference TRBV7-8 and TRBJ2-3 provide the parts outside the CDR3, is GAGVSQSPRYKVAKRGQDVALRCDPISGHVSLFWYQQALGQGPEFLTYFQNEAQLDKSGLPSDRFFAERPEGSVSTLKIQRTQQEDSAVYLCASSLVPRSKTVDFGPGTRLTVL.

The chain is built from TRBV29-1 and TRBJ2-5, with 8 nucleotides matching TRBD2. The V segment lost 4 bases and the J segment 2 bases; nucleotides outside the gene matches: 6. The CDR3 runs 14 residues. CDR1 is SQVTM, CDR2 ANQGSEA, per germline. The CDR3 DNA follows: TGCAGCGTTGCGGGACTAGATTATCAAGAGACCCAGTACTTC. Its translation: CSVAGLDYQETQYF.

The chain is built from TRBV30 and TRBJ1-1, with D unclear. Trimming took 0 bases from V and 1 from J, leaving 9 bases between them. This CDR3 has 14 residues. The V gene's germline CDR1 is GTSNPN and CDR2 SVGIG (reference sequence). As DNA, the CDR3 is TGTGCCTGGAGTGTAGGACGAGGGAACACTGAAGCTTTCTTT. Its protein product is CAWSVGRGNTEAFF.

The rearrangement joins TRBV6-2 or TRBV6-3 to TRBJ1-5; possible D gene TRBD1, 5 bases. This CDR3 contains 13 residues. The V and J ends lost 10 bases and 3 bases respectively, with 13 bases between them. Germline V gene sequence: CDR1 MNHEY, CDR2 SVGEGT. In nucleotides, the CDR3 is TGTGCCACCAGGGACCCACACAATCAGCCCCAGCATTTT. Its protein product is CATRDPHNQPQHF.

The chain uses TRBV30 and TRBJ1-4; 7 bases match TRBD1. This CDR3 is built from 11 residues. After removal of 5 bases from V and 8 bases from J, the junction contained 2 bases not matched to a gene. The germline V gene has CDR1 GTSNPN and CDR2 SVGIG (reference sequence). The CDR3 reads CAWGQVEKLFF. The DNA of the CDR3 is TGTGCCTGGGGACAGGTGGAAAAACTGTTTTTT.

This clonotype occurred a few times. The chain recombines TRBV5-1 with TRBJ2-3; 8 nucleotides agree with TRBD2. Germline trimming cut 1 base from V and 4 bases from J; bases unmatched to any gene: 5. The CDR3 sequence is 15 residues long. CDR1 SGHRS and CDR2 YFSETQ come from the germline V gene. DNA of the CDR3: TGCGCCAGCAGCTTGACCAGCGGGAGTTCAGATACGCAGTATTTT. Amino acid sequence: CASSLTSGSSDTQYF.

The V call is TRBV29-1, the J call TRBJ2-7; the match to TRBD1 covers 7 bases. Trimming at V came to 6 bases and at J to 2 bases, leaving 10 bases not matched to a gene. The CDR3 consists of 14 residues. Germline V lookup: CDR1 SQVTM, CDR2 ANQGSEA. The CDR3 reads CSVAGQVGTYEQYF. DNA of the CDR3: TGCAGCGTCGCCGGACAGGTGGGGACCTACGAGCAGTACTTC.

The CDR3, as DNA: TGTGCCAGCGGCAAACAGGCCCCGTCCTACGAGCAGTACTTC. Translated, it gives CASGKQAPSYEQYF. V usage is TRBV6-5 and J usage is TRBJ2-7; D is perhaps TRBD1 (5 bases). Germline V gives CDR1 MNHEY, CDR2 SVGAGI. The CDR3 spans 14 residues. V lost 8 bases, J lost 1 base, and 15 bases lay in between.

This clonotype was observed a handful of times. CDR3 region: CSARQGRTEAFF. The DNA for the CDR3 is TGCAGCGCCCGACAGGGAAGAACTGAAGCTTTCTTT. The V call is TRBV29-1, the J call TRBJ1-1; 7 bases fit TRBD1. Per germline, CDR1 SQVTM and CDR2 ANQGSEA. The CDR3 totals 12 residues. V trimming: 7 bases; J trimming: 5 bases; junction bases outside the gene matches: 7. The variable domain in full, completed from reference TRBV29-1 and TRBJ1-1, reads SAVISQKPSRDICQRGTSLTIQCQVDSQVTMMFWYRQQPGQSLTLIATANQGSEATYESGFVIDKFPISRPNLTFSTLTVSNMSPEDSSIYLCSARQGRTEAFFGQGTRLTVV.

The J gene is TRBJ2-2, the V gene TRBV5-1, with D possibly TRBD1 on 5 matching bases. V was trimmed by 6 bases and J by 6 bases, leaving 24 bases between them. Germline V CDR1 and CDR2: SGHRS, YFSETQ. This CDR3 spans 17 amino acids. CDR3 nucleotide sequence: TGCGCCAGCAACCCCCTGGGGCAAGGGAATAAGCCCGGGGAGCTGTTTTTT. It is translated as CASNPLGQGNKPGELFF.

This clonotype was seen at least ten times. V and J are TRBV20-1 and TRBJ1-2, with D tentatively TRBD1 (5 bases). The CDR3 is 13 amino acids. Looked up from germline, CDR1 is DFQATT and CDR2 is SNEGSKA (reference sequence). V was clipped by 1 base and J by 6 bases, with 12 bases between them. CDR3 in amino acids: CSARVPGSNGYTF. CDR3 coding DNA: TGCAGTGCTAGAGTCCCAGGGAGTAATGGCTACACCTTC.

The chain recombines TRBV6-1 with TRBJ2-7; no clear D gene. Germline V gene sequence: CDR1 MNHNS, CDR2 SASEGT. The CDR3 has 15 residues. V lost 0 bases and J 6 bases, leaving 15 bases between the germline ends. CDR3 nucleotides: TGTGCCAGCAGTGAAGCGCTTCTTCTGGCGGTCGAGCAGTACTTC. Protein sequence: CASSEALLLAVEQYF.